This is a list of T cell receptor beta chains from one sample in a study of CD8 T cells in ankylosing spondylitis. Each CDR3 protein gets one entry after TCRdb re-called the 5' RACE reads with MiXCR. The sample gives about 64,000 distinct CDR3 sequences, under 7.5% of which show up once; 5% is in the top ten. What was sequenced was synovial fluid, either unsorted or a sorted T cell fraction (not recorded which). Source of these receptors: a male donor with ankylosing spondylitis. Both conserved end residues are part of each CDR3. D genes are given only for firm matches. Clone size is shown for a subset of rows, as once, few, many or a class of expanded clone.

.	TRBJ2-3	TRBV6-2/TRBV6-3	.	CASSYQRFPSTDTQYF	TGTGCCAGCAGTTATCAGCGGTTCCCTAGCACAGATACGCAGTATTTT
.	TRBJ1-2	TRBV5-1	.	CASSLGASRLQDLEGYTF	TGCGCCAGCAGCTTGGGGGCCTCTAGGCTCCAAGACTTAGAGGGCTACACCTTC
TRBD2	TRBJ2-1	TRBV9	few	CASSARDYLDNEQFF	TGTGCCAGCAGCGCCCGGGACTATCTTGACAATGAGCAGTTCTTC
TRBD2	TRBJ2-3	TRBV4-3	many	CASSQDRLAGGQNTQYF	TGCGCCAGCAGCCAAGATAGACTAGCGGGAGGACAAAATACGCAGTATTTT
.	TRBJ1-6	TRBV28	few	CASSLLEDPLYNSPLHF	TGTGCCAGCAGTTTATTAGAGGATCCTCTTTATAATTCACCCCTCCACTTT
.	TRBJ2-3	TRBV5-1	.	CASSLDGAQGDTQYF	TGCGCCAGCAGCTTGGACGGGGCCCAGGGGGATACGCAGTATTTT
.	TRBJ1-1	TRBV6-2/TRBV6-3	.	CASTILSGGVTFF	TGTGCCAGCACCATACTATCTGGGGGCGTAACTTTCTTT
TRBD1	TRBJ2-5	TRBV4-1	many	CASSRGDRYQETQYF	TGCGCCAGCAGCCGGGGGGACAGGTACCAAGAGACCCAGTACTTC
.	TRBJ2-7	TRBV7-9	many	CASSLGQQSYEQYF	TGTGCCAGCAGCTTAGGACAACAGAGCTACGAGCAGTACTTC
.	TRBJ1-3	TRBV20-1	few	CSASLRGSSGNTIYF	TGCAGTGCTAGTTTAAGGGGATCGAGTGGAAACACCATATATTTT
TRBD2	TRBJ2-3	TRBV27	many	CASSRTRVPTDTQYF	TGTGCCAGCAGTCGGACTAGAGTACCCACAGATACGCAGTATTTT
.	TRBJ1-6	TRBV7-9	few	CASSLAEGSPLHF	TGTGCCAGCAGCTTAGCAGAAGGCTCACCCCTCCACTTT